This record looks at one T cell receptor beta chain sequence and its context. The PCR made use of 60 Vbeta and 13 Jbeta primers. Measured with immunoSEQ multiplex PCR; TCRdb has only the in-frame clones, and not every one. The sample holds roughly 100,000 clones, around 77% seen once. These data come from a study of cytomegalovirus exposure and HLA in healthy donors. The V gene lost 6 bases and the J gene lost 2 bases, with 6 bases spanning the gap. Looked up from germline, CDR1 is SQVTM and CDR2 is ANQGSEA. The CDR3 is made up of 11 amino acids. V usage is TRBV29-1 and J usage is TRBJ2-3, with D perhaps TRBD2 (5 bases). The TCR sequence derives from a woman in her sixties or seventies in good health and CMV-seropositive. The sequenced material came from PBMCs. CDR3 sequence (DNA): TGCAGCGTAGGACTCACAGATACGCAGTATTTT. Its protein is CSVGLTDTQYF.